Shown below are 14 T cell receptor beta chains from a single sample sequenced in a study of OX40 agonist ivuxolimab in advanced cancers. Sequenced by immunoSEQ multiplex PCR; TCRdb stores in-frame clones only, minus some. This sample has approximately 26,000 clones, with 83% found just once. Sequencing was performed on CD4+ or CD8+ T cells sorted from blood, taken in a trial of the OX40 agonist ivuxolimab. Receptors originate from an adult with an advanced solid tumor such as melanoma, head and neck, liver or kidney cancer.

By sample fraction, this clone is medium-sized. The CDR3 region is CASSRSTGDGETQYF. The CDR3 DNA sequence: TGTGCCAGCAGCCGATCGACAGGGGATGGAGAGACCCAGTACTTC. The chain joins TRBV5-5 to TRBJ2-5, with TRBD1 identical over 8 bases. Germline CDR1 reads SGHKS; CDR2 reads YYEKEE (reference sequence). This CDR3 is built from 15 residues. Germline trimming cut 4 bases from V and 4 bases from J; bases unmatched to any gene: 9.

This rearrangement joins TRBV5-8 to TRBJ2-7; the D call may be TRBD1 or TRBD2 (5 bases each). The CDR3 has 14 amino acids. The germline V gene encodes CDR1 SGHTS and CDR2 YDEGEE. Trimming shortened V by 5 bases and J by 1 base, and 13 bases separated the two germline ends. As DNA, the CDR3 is TGTGCCAGCAGTCGCTCGGGACGGTCCTACGAGCAGTACTTC. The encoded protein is CASSRSGRSYEQYF. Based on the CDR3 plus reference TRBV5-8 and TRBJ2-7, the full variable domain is EAGVTQSPTHLIKTRGQQATLRCSPISGHTSVYWYQQALGLGLQFLLWYDEGEERNRGNFPPRFSGRQFPNYSSELNVNALELEDSALYLCASSRSGRSYEQYFGPGTRLTVT.

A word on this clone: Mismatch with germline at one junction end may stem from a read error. CDR3 bases: TGTGCCAGCGGCTTACAGACAAGCTACGAGCAGTACTTC. Protein sequence: CASGLQTSYEQYF. This rearrangement joins TRBV11-2 to TRBJ2-7; D gene unclear. Germline values: CDR1 SGHAT, CDR2 FQNNGV. The CDR3 sequence is 13 residues long.

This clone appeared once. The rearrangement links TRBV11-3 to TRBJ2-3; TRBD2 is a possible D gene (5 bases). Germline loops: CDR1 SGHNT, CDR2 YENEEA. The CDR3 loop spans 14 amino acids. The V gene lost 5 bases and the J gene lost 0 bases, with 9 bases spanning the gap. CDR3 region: CASSPPGSTDTQYF. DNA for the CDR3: TGTGCCAGCAGCCCCCCGGGGAGCACAGATACGCAGTATTTT. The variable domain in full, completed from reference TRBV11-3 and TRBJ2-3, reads EAGVVQSPRYKIIEKKQPVAFWCNPISGHNTLYWYLQNLGQGPELLIRYENEEAVDDSQLPKDRFSAERLKGVDSTLKIQPAELGDSAVYLCASSPPGSTDTQYFGPGTRLTVL.

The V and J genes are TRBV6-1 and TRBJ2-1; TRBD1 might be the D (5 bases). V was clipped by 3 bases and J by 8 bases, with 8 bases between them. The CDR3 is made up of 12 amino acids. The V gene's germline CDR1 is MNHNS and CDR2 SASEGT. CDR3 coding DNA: TGTGCCAGCAGTGAGGGGCTGGATGAGCAGTTCTTC. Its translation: CASSEGLDEQFF.

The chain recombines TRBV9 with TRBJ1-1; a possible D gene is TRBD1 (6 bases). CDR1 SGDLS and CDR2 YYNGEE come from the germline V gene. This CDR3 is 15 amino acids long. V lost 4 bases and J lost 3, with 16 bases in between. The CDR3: CASSSRTVSDTEAFF. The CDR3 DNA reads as TGTGCCAGCAGCTCCAGGACAGTATCGGACACTGAAGCTTTCTTT.

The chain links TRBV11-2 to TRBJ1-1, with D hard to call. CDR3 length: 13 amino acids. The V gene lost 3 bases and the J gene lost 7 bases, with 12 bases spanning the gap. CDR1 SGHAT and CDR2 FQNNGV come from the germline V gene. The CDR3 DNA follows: TGTGCCAGCAGCTTCGGCCAGCATCTTGAAGCTTTCTTT. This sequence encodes CASSFGQHLEAFF.

The CDR3 here is CASSQAGFGELFF. The CDR3 DNA is TGCGCCAGCAGCCAAGCGGGTTTCGGGGAGCTGTTTTTT. The chain uses TRBV4-1 and TRBJ2-2; D is ambiguous. Germline CDR1 reads MGHRA; CDR2 reads YSYEKL. The V gene lost 1 base and the J gene lost 7 bases, with 7 bases spanning the gap. The length of the CDR3 is 13 residues.

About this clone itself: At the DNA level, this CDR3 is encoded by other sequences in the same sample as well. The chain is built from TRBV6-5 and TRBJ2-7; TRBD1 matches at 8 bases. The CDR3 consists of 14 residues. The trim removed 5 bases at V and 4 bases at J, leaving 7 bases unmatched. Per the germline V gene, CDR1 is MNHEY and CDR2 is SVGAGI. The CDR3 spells CASSPGTGRYEQYF. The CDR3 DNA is TGTGCCAGCAGTCCCGGGACAGGCCGGTACGAGCAGTACTTC.

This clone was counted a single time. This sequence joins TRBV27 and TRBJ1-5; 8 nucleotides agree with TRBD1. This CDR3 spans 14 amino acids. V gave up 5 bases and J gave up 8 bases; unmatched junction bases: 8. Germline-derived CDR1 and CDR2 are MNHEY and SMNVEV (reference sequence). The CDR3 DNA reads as TGTGCCAGCAGTCCAACAGGGGGTTCGGAGCCCCAGCATTTT. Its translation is CASSPTGGSEPQHF.

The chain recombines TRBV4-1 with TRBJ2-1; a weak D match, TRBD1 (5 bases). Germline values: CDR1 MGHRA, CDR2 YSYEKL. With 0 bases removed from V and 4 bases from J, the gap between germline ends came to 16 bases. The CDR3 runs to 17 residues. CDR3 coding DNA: TGCGCCAGCAGCCAAGATTTAAGGGCCAGGGTTTACAATGAGCAGTTCTTC. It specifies CASSQDLRARVYNEQFF.

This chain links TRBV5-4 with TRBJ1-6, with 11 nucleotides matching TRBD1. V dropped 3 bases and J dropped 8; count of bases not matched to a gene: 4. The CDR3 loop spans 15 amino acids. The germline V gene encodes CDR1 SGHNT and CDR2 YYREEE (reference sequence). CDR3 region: CASSSGTGGYSPLHF. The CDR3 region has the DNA TGTGCCAGCAGCTCCGGGACAGGGGGTTATTCACCCCTCCACTTT.

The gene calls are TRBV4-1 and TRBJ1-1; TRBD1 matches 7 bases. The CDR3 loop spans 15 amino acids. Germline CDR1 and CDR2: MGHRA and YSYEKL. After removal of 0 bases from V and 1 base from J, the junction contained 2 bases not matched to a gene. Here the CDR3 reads CASSQEDRANTEAFF. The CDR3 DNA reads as TGCGCCAGCAGCCAAGAAGACAGGGCGAACACTGAAGCTTTCTTT.

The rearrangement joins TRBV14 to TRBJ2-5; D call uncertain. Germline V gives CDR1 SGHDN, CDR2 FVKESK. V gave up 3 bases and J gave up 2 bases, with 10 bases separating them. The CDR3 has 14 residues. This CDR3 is CASSQKILQETQYF. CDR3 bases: TGTGCCAGCAGCCAGAAGATCCTACAAGAGACCCAGTACTTC.